The clone carrying this TCR beta chain occurred a few times. The antigen is unknown. CDR1 is MNHGY, CDR2 SAAAGT, per germline. The CDR3 totals 14 residues. These data come from a study of T cell repertoires in cytomegalovirus infection. On the study more broadly: The public TCR beta signatures pointed to both CMV infection and matching HLA type.

Study-level points and caveats: There were HLA-C-restricted CMV-specific TCR beta clonotypes dominating the ex vivo response.

TCRdb used MiXCR to reprocess the reads, holding one entry per CDR3 protein. The repertoire has some 940,000 distinct CDR3 sequences, approximately 31% of them found once; the top ten carry roughly an eighth. This sequence was found in a human donor in good health (CMV status not recorded). Some clones in this sample may be carry-over from other donors' samples. This rearrangement joins TRBV6-8 to TRBJ2-7; either TRBD1 or TRBD2 may supply D (5 bases each). The specimen comprised cultured CD8+ T cells from PBMCs, sampled from culture after CMV antigen stimulation. CDR3 sequence (DNA): TGTGCCAGCAGTTCGCACGGGGCCGGGTTTGAGCTGTACGTC. Translation: CASSSHGAGFELYV.